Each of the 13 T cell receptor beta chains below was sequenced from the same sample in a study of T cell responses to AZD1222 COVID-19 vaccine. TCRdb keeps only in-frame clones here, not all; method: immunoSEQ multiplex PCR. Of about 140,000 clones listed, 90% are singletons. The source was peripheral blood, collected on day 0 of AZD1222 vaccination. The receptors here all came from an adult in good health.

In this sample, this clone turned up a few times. The CDR3 bases are TGTGCCACCAGTGACTGGGGCACGGGACTAGCCCTACGAGGGCAGTTCTTC. This gives the protein CATSDWGTGLALRGQFF. The chain recombines TRBV24-1 with TRBJ2-1; TRBD2 matches 9 bases. V lost 4 bases, J lost 12 bases, and 18 bases stayed unmatched. There are 17 residues in the CDR3. Per the germline V gene, CDR1 is KGHDR and CDR2 is SFDVKD.

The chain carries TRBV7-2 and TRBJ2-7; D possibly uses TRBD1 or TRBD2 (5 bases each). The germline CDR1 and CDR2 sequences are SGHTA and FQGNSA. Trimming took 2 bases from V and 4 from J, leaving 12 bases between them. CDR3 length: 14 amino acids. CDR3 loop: CASSLSLGPYEQYF. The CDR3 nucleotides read TGTGCCAGCAGCTTATCCCTGGGACCATACGAGCAGTACTTC.

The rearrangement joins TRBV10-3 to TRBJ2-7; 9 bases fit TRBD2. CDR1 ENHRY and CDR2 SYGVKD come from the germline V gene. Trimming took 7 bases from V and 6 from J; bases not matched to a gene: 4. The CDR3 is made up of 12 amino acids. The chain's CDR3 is CAINAGGREQYF. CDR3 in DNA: TGTGCCATCAACGCGGGAGGGCGCGAGCAGTACTTC.

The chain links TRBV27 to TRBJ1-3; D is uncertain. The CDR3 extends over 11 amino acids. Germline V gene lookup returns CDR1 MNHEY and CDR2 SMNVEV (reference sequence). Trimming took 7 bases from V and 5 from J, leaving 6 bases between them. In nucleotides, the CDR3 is TGTGCCAGCATAAAAAGAAACACCATATATTTT. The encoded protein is CASIKRNTIYF.

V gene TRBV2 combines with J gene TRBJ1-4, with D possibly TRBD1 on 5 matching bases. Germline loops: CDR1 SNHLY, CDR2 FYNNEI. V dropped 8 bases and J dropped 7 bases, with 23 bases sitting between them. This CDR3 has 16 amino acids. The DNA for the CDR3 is TGTGCCAGCTTCCAGGGAGAGGAGGCTTGGAGTGAAAAACTGTTTTTT. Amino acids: CASFQGEEAWSEKLFF.

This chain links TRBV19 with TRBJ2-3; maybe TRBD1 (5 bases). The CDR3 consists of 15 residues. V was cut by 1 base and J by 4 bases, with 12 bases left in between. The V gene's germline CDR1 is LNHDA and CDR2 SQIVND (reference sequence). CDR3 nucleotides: TGTGCCAGTAGTATAGGGGGCCTCAGGGCAGATACGCAGTATTTT. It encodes CASSIGGLRADTQYF.

This CDR3 is CASSLPGYEQYF. The CDR3 DNA is TGTGCCAGCAGCTTGCCCGGCTACGAGCAGTACTTC. The gene calls are TRBV5-4 and TRBJ2-7; D ambiguous. Trimming removed 1 base at V and 3 bases at J, with 5 bases between. The CDR3 runs 12 residues. Germline CDR1 is SGHNT and CDR2 is YYREEE (reference sequence).

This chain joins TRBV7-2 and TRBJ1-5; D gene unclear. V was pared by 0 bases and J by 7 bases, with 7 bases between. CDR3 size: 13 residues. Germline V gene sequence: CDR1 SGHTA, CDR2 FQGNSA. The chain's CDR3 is CASSLAPRQPQHF. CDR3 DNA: TGTGCCAGCAGCTTAGCCCCTCGGCAGCCCCAGCATTTT.

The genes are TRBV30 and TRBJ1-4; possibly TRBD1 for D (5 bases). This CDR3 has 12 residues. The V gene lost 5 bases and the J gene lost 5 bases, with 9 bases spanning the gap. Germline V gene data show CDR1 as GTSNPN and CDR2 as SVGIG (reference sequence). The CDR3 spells CAWSGGNEKLFF. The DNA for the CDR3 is TGTGCCTGGTCGGGGGGGAATGAAAAACTGTTTTTT. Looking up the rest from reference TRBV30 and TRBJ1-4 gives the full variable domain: SQTIHQWPATLVQPVGSPLSLECTVEGTSNPNLYWYRQAAGRGLQLLFYSVGIGQISSEVPQNLSASRPQDRQFILSSKKLLLSDSGFYLCAWSGGNEKLFFGSGTQLSVL.

The CDR3 here is CAWSPRGPYNEQFF. Here the CDR3 DNA reads TGTGCCTGGAGCCCCCGAGGCCCCTACAATGAGCAGTTCTTC. The chain combines TRBV30 with TRBJ2-1; D remains unclear. V was pared by 3 bases and J by 2 bases, with 11 bases between. This CDR3 contains 14 residues. Germline CDR1 and CDR2: GTSNPN and SVGIG (reference sequence).

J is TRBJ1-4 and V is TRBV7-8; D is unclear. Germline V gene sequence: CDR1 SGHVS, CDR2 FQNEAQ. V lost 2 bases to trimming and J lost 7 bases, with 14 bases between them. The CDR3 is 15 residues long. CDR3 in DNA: TGTGCCAGCAGCTTAATTAGGACGGGAGTTGAAAAACTGTTTTTT. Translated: CASSLIRTGVEKLFF.

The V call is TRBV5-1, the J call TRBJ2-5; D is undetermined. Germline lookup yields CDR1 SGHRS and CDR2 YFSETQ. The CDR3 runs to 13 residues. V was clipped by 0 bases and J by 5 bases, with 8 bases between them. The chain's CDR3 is CASSLGPRETQYF. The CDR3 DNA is TGCGCCAGCAGCTTGGGACCCCGCGAGACCCAGTACTTC.

DNA of the CDR3: TGTGCCAGTAGTCCCCGGGACAGCTTCTACGAGCAGTACTTC. Translated, it gives CASSPRDSFYEQYF. This chain uses TRBV19 with TRBJ2-7, with 7 bases that match TRBD1. This CDR3 is 14 amino acids long. Trimming took 5 bases from V and 3 from J; bases not matched to a gene: 7. CDR1 and CDR2 from the germline V gene are LNHDA and SQIVND (reference sequence). The full variable domain, its missing parts supplied by reference TRBV19 and TRBJ2-7, is DGGITQSPKYLFRKEGQNVTLSCEQNLNHDAMYWYRQDPGQGLRLIYYSQIVNDFQKGDIAEGYSVSREKKESFPLTVTSAQKNPTAFYLCASSPRDSFYEQYFGPGTRLTVT.